The T cell receptor (beta chain) described here comes from a study of shared clonotypes between healthy human individuals. General study results and limits: In general, naive subsets displayed greater estimated richness than memory subsets did.

As concerns this clone: What it binds is unknown.

Every donor, a Caucasian adult, lived in Nashville, Tennessee. Assay: immunoSEQ multiplex PCR; the TCRdb copy retains only in-frame clones and omits some. The sample carries over 1.5 million clones, 95% to 99% recorded once. The clonotype comes from a man younger than 40 in good health. The sample taken for sequencing was naive CD4+ T cells sorted from blood. Subset specified: CD45RA+ positively selected.

The CDR3 DNA reads TGTGCCAGCTCACCAATAGCGGGCGCCTCCTACAATGAGCAGTTCTTC. Its translation is CASSPIAGASYNEQFF. The chain uses TRBV18 and TRBJ2-1; TRBD2 agrees at 7 bases. The CDR3 extends over 16 amino acids. Germline assignment: CDR1 KGHSH and CDR2 LQKENI. The ends lost 2 bases at V and 0 bases at J; junction bases unmatched: 4.